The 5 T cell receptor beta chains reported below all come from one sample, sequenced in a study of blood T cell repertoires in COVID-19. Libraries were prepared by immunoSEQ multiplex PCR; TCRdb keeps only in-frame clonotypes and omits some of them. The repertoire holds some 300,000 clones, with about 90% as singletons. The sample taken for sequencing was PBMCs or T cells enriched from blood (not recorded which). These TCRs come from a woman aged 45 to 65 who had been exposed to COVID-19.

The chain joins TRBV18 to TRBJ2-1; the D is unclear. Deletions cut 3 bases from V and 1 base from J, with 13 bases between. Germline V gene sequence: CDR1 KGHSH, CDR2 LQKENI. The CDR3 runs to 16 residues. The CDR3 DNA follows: TGTGCCAGCTCACCGACCCAGGCGTCGTCCTACAATGAGCAGTTCTTC. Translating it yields CASSPTQASSYNEQFF.

The CDR3 nucleotides are TGTGCCAGCAGCCAAGATTCTAGCGGGGGAGCATACGAGCAGTACTTC. Protein: CASSQDSSGGAYEQYF. The chain carries TRBV4-2 and TRBJ2-7, with TRBD2 identical over 10 bases. This CDR3 is 16 amino acids long. J lost 4 bases, V lost 0 bases, and 6 bases had no gene match. Germline-derived CDR1 and CDR2 are LGHNA and YNFKEQ.

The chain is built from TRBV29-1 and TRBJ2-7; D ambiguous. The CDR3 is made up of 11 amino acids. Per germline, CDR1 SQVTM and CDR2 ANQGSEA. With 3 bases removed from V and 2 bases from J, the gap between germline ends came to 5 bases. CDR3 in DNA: TGCAGCGTTGACGACACCTACGAGCAGTACTTC. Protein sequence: CSVDDTYEQYF.

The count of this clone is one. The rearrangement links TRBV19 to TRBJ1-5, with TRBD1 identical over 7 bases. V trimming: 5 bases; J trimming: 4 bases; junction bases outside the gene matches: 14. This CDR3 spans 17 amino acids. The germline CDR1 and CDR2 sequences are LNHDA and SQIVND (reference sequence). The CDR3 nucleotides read TGTGCCAGTAGTGTCCAACACGGCCACAGGGGAAATCAGCCCCAGCATTTT. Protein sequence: CASSVQHGHRGNQPQHF.

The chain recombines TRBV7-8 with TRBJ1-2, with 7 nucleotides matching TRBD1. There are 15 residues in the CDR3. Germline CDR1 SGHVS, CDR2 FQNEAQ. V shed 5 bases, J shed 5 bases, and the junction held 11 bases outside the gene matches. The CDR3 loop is CASSQNRGGGYGYTF. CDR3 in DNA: TGTGCCAGCAGCCAAAACAGGGGAGGAGGGTATGGCTACACCTTC.